These T cell receptor beta chains were read from a single sample in a study of blood T cell repertoires in COVID-19. Assay: immunoSEQ multiplex PCR; the TCRdb copy retains only in-frame clones and omits some. The sample records a few hundred thousand clones, 85% being singletons. The sample comprised peripheral blood. These receptor sequences come from a woman under 30 with acute or convalescent COVID-19. Each CDR3 is given with its conserved first and last residue. The D gene is left open where the match is weak. Clone size is not always given. Where it is, it says once, few, many or a class for expanded clones.

clone_size	j_call	d_call	v_call	cdr3_aa	cdr3_nt
NA	TRBJ2-1	TRBD2	TRBV24-1	CATSDPLAGGLNEQFF	TGTGCCACCAGTGATCCCCTAGCGGGGGGTCTAAATGAGCAGTTCTTC
once	TRBJ1-6	NA	TRBV9	CASSHTGGTYNSPLHF	TGTGCCAGCAGCCACACCGGCGGGACTTATAATTCACCCCTCCACTTT
NA	TRBJ2-7	TRBD1	TRBV12-5	CASGSSGDRGTYEQYF	TGTGCTAGTGGTTCCAGCGGGGACAGGGGAACCTACGAGCAGTACTTC
NA	TRBJ1-1	NA	TRBV28	CASSPTNTEAFF	TGTGCCAGCAGCCCAACTAACACTGAAGCTTTCTTT
NA	TRBJ1-1	NA	TRBV28	CASNWGSVNTEAFF	TGTGCCAGCAACTGGGGCTCCGTAAACACTGAAGCTTTCTTT
NA	TRBJ1-3	TRBD1	TRBV28	CATRLGQGSGNTIYF	TGTGCCACACGATTGGGACAGGGTTCTGGAAACACCATATATTTT
NA	TRBJ2-5	NA	TRBV3-1/TRBV3-2	CASSHPRLAEWETQYF	TGTGCCAGCAGCCACCCTCGGCTAGCTGAATGGGAGACCCAGTACTTC
NA	TRBJ1-6	NA	TRBV28	CASSLRFDSPLHF	TGTGCCAGCAGTTTGAGGTTTGATTCACCCCTCCACTTT
NA	TRBJ2-7	NA	TRBV5-3	CARSHSYTGSGLYEQYF	TGTGCCAGAAGCCACTCGTACACAGGGAGCGGACTCTACGAGCAGTACTTC
NA	TRBJ1-1	NA	TRBV4-2	CASSQDPGMNTEAFF	TGTGCCAGCAGCCAAGATCCAGGGATGAACACTGAAGCTTTCTTT
NA	TRBJ1-4	NA	TRBV12-3/TRBV12-4	CASTPAQAEKLFF	TGTGCCAGCACCCCGGCACAGGCTGAAAAACTGTTTTTT
NA	TRBJ2-1	TRBD2	TRBV27	CASSKPGLAGYNEQFF	TGTGCCAGCAGTAAACCCGGACTAGCGGGGTACAATGAGCAGTTCTTC
NA	TRBJ1-5	NA	TRBV18	CASSTSIQAPYSNQPQHF	TGTGCCAGCTCGACCAGTATACAGGCCCCTTATAGCAATCAGCCCCAGCATTTT
NA	TRBJ2-7	TRBD1	TRBV5-1	CASSLTGGAYEQYF	TGCGCCAGCAGCTTGACAGGGGGCGCTTACGAGCAGTACTTC
NA	TRBJ2-7	NA	TRBV18	CASSPTAPYEQYF	TGTGCCAGCTCACCCACAGCCCCCTACGAGCAGTACTTC
once	TRBJ1-1	TRBD1	TRBV19	CASNTQGGTSEAFF	TGTGCCAGTAATACACAGGGGGGGACAAGTGAAGCTTTCTTT
NA	TRBJ2-4	NA	TRBV6-2/TRBV6-3	CASSPAGATKNIQYF	TGTGCCAGCAGTCCCGCGGGGGCAACCAAAAACATTCAGTACTTC
NA	TRBJ2-3	NA	TRBV11-2	CASSFTNTDTQYF	TGTGCCAGCAGCTTCACAAACACAGATACGCAGTATTTT
NA	TRBJ2-2	NA	TRBV3-1/TRBV3-2	CASSRWQGNTGELFF	TGTGCCAGCAGCCGGTGGCAGGGTAACACCGGGGAGCTGTTTTTT
NA	TRBJ1-5	TRBD1	TRBV28	CASSPRTGRSWYQPQHF	TGTGCCAGCAGTCCGCGGACAGGGAGGTCGTGGTATCAGCCCCAGCATTTT
NA	TRBJ2-7	TRBD1	TRBV2	CASSEVGGRAYEQYF	TGTGCCAGCAGTGAAGTAGGGGGCAGGGCCTACGAGCAGTACTTC
NA	TRBJ2-5	TRBD1	TRBV5-1	CASSWGTGEAWETQYF	TGCGCCAGCAGCTGGGGGACAGGGGAAGCGTGGGAGACCCAGTACTTC
NA	TRBJ2-1	TRBD2	TRBV7-3	CASSSGLAGAYNEQFF	TGTGCCAGCAGCTCGGGACTAGCGGGAGCCTACAATGAGCAGTTCTTC
NA	TRBJ2-1	TRBD1	TRBV9	CASSPRDRENEQFF	TGTGCCAGCAGCCCCCGGGACAGGGAAAATGAGCAGTTCTTC
NA	TRBJ2-2	NA	TRBV7-3	CASSIGGVGTGELFF	TGTGCCAGCAGTATAGGGGGTGTGGGCACCGGGGAGCTGTTTTTT
once	TRBJ1-6	TRBD1	TRBV2	CASKQGARNSPLHF	TGTGCCAGTAAACAGGGGGCGAGGAATTCACCCCTCCACTTT
NA	TRBJ2-5	TRBD2	TRBV10-1	CASTGLGETQYF	TGCGCCAGCACCGGACTAGGGGAGACCCAGTACTTC
NA	TRBJ2-1	TRBD2	TRBV20-1	CSASGTSGSPAKNEQFF	TGCAGTGCTAGTGGGACTAGCGGGAGTCCGGCTAAAAATGAGCAGTTCTTC
NA	TRBJ2-2	NA	TRBV27	CASSKQGVTGELFF	TGTGCCAGCAGTAAACAGGGTGTGACCGGGGAGCTGTTTTTT
NA	TRBJ1-3	NA	TRBV12-3/TRBV12-4	CASTANSGNTIYF	TGTGCCAGCACCGCTAACTCTGGAAACACCATATATTTT
NA	TRBJ1-2	TRBD1	TRBV19	CASSIDGTVNYGYTF	TGTGCCAGTAGTATAGACGGGACAGTTAACTATGGCTACACCTTC
few	TRBJ1-1	TRBD1	TRBV5-1	CASSWIITGEGGEAFF	TGCGCCAGCAGCTGGATTATAACAGGGGAAGGAGGTGAAGCTTTCTTT
few	TRBJ1-1	TRBD1	TRBV2	CASSNTGGATEAFF	TGTGCCAGCAGTAACACAGGGGGGGCTACTGAAGCTTTCTTT
once	TRBJ2-7	NA	TRBV30	CAYGQTGYEQYF	TGTGCCTACGGACAGACGGGCTACGAGCAGTACTTC
NA	TRBJ2-7	TRBD2	TRBV6-2/TRBV6-3	CASSYSIAGGLYYEQYF	TGTGCCAGCAGTTACTCGATAGCGGGAGGGTTATACTACGAGCAGTACTTC
NA	TRBJ2-5	TRBD1	TRBV27	CASSLDRGRSETQYF	TGTGCCAGCAGTTTAGACAGGGGGCGGTCGGAGACCCAGTACTTC
NA	TRBJ2-7	NA	TRBV19	CASSPWGEPTYEQYF	TGTGCCAGTAGCCCTTGGGGCGAACCTACCTACGAGCAGTACTTC
NA	TRBJ2-7	TRBD1	TRBV11-1	CASSLTQGAAIYEQYF	TGTGCCAGCAGCTTAACCCAGGGGGCAGCAATCTACGAGCAGTACTTC
NA	TRBJ2-5	NA	TRBV9	CASSVASSETQYF	TGTGCCAGCAGCGTAGCTTCGTCAGAGACCCAGTACTTC
once	TRBJ2-1	NA	TRBV7-9	CASSRGPQGVPYNEQFF	TGTGCCAGCAGCAGAGGTCCTCAAGGGGTCCCCTACAATGAGCAGTTCTTC
NA	TRBJ1-2	NA	TRBV28	CASSPGGGNYGYTF	TGTGCCAGCAGCCCCGGGGGGGGGAACTATGGCTACACCTTC
NA	TRBJ1-6	TRBD1	TRBV9	CASSRSTGRDSPLHF	TGTGCCAGCAGTAGATCGACAGGGCGTGATTCACCCCTCCACTTT
NA	TRBJ2-1	NA	TRBV7-9	CASSSGGLNEQFF	TGTGCCAGCAGCTCCGGGGGGCTCAATGAGCAGTTCTTC
NA	TRBJ2-3	NA	TRBV14	CASSQGGGVRLTDTQYF	TGTGCCAGCAGCCAAGGAGGCGGGGTCAGGCTCACAGATACGCAGTATTTT
NA	TRBJ2-3	TRBD2	TRBV6-5	CASHAGGSTDTQYF	TGTGCCAGCCATGCGGGAGGGAGCACAGATACGCAGTATTTT
once	TRBJ1-5	TRBD1	TRBV10-3	CAISVGQTNQPQHF	TGTGCCATCAGTGTGGGACAGACCAATCAGCCCCAGCATTTT